These 14 T cell receptor beta chains were sequenced from one sample in a study of blood T cell repertoires in COVID-19. Profiled with immunoSEQ multiplex PCR; TCRdb holds only in-frame clones, not every one. The sample carries about 99,000 clones, about 90% recorded once. Sequencing used peripheral blood. These TCRs come from a human donor in a cohort sampled during active COVID-19.

V and J are TRBV6-1 and TRBJ2-1; 8 positions agree with TRBD1. The V segment lost 4 bases and the J segment 5 bases; nucleotides outside the gene matches: 10. CDR3 length: 16 residues. CDR1 and CDR2 (germline): MNHNS, SASEGT. The CDR3 DNA follows: TGTGCCAGCAGTGGATGGACAGGGCAACCTAACAATGAGCAGTTCTTC. Translation: CASSGWTGQPNNEQFF.

The chain carries TRBV7-9 and TRBJ2-7, with TRBD1 matching 10 bases. Trimming removed 5 bases from V and 6 bases from J; junction bases left unmatched: 10. The CDR3 is 15 residues long. Germline assignment: CDR1 SEHNR and CDR2 FQNEAQ (reference sequence). The CDR3 loop reads CASSPQTGGMSEQYF. In DNA, the CDR3 is TGTGCCAGCAGCCCCCAGACAGGGGGCATGTCCGAGCAGTACTTC. Looking up the rest from reference TRBV7-9 and TRBJ2-7 gives the full variable domain: DTGVSQNPRHKITKRGQNVTFRCDPISEHNRLYWYRQTLGQGPEFLTYFQNEAQLEKSRLLSDRFSAERPKGSFSTLEIQRTEQGDSAMYLCASSPQTGGMSEQYFGPGTRLTVT.

V and J are TRBV2 and TRBJ2-1; the D gene is possibly TRBD1 (5 bases). Germline assignment: CDR1 SNHLY and CDR2 FYNNEI. Trimming removed 1 base from V and 0 bases from J, with 7 bases in between. CDR3 size: 15 residues. This chain's CDR3 is CASSEGGLSYNEQFF. The CDR3 bases are TGTGCCAGCAGTGAAGGGGGCCTCTCCTACAATGAGCAGTTCTTC.

This clone has just a few counts. The rearrangement links TRBV7-9 to TRBJ2-7; TRBD1 is a possible D gene (6 bases). The CDR3 consists of 16 residues. The germline V and J ends were trimmed by 5 bases and 4 bases, with 21 bases remaining between them. Germline CDR1 SEHNR, CDR2 FQNEAQ (reference sequence). The CDR3 region is CASSRWDTRTNYEQYF. The CDR3 DNA sequence: TGTGCCAGCAGCCGATGGGACACAAGAACGAATTACGAGCAGTACTTC.

The chain is built from TRBV5-6 and TRBJ1-1; 8 nucleotides agree with TRBD1. This CDR3 comprises 14 residues. Germline V CDR1 and CDR2: SGHDT, YYEEEE. V shed 3 bases and J 5 bases; nucleotides not matched to a gene: 6. CDR3 region: CASSSLDRATEAFF. As DNA, the CDR3 is TGTGCCAGCAGCTCCCTGGACAGGGCGACTGAAGCTTTCTTT.

This sequence joins TRBV9 and TRBJ2-7; D gene ambiguous. Germline V gives CDR1 SGDLS, CDR2 YYNGEE. This CDR3 has 13 residues. Trimming cost V 0 bases and J 4 bases, with 8 bases left between them. The CDR3 loop reads CASSVGAGYEQYF. For the CDR3, the DNA is TGTGCCAGCAGCGTAGGAGCAGGTTACGAGCAGTACTTC.

The V call is TRBV7-9, the J call TRBJ2-3, with D perhaps TRBD1 (6 bases). The CDR3 is made up of 14 amino acids. Trimming shortened V by 2 bases and J by 6 bases, and 12 bases separated the two germline ends. The germline V gene encodes CDR1 SEHNR and CDR2 FQNEAQ (reference sequence). CDR3 in amino acids: CASSLSQGRDTQYF. CDR3 coding DNA: TGTGCCAGCAGCTTATCGCAGGGGCGGGATACGCAGTATTTT.

This chain connects TRBV2 to TRBJ1-4; 8 bases are shared with TRBD1. Trimming took 6 bases from V and 2 from J; bases not matched to a gene: 14. The CDR3 consists of 18 residues. Germline V gives CDR1 SNHLY, CDR2 FYNNEI. Here the CDR3 DNA reads TGTGCCAGCAGGGGACAGGCGGGATCCTCAGGGACTAATGAAAAACTGTTTTTT. Translated: CASRGQAGSSGTNEKLFF.

V is TRBV5-6 and J is TRBJ2-4; D possibly corresponds to TRBD2 (6 bases). V was shortened by 0 bases and J by 8 bases, with 21 bases between the two germline ends. CDR3 length equals 17 residues. Germline-derived CDR1 and CDR2 are SGHDT and YYEEEE. CDR3 residues: CASSLAGGASLWDIQYF. The CDR3 coding sequence is TGTGCCAGCAGCTTGGCCGGGGGTGCCTCTCTGTGGGACATTCAGTACTTC.

The CDR3, as DNA: TGTGCCAGCAGCGTAGAGCCGTTTGGGGGCAACACTGAAGCTTTCTTT. This codes for CASSVEPFGGNTEAFF. The chain has TRBV9 and TRBJ1-1, with a possible D match to TRBD1 (6 bases). The CDR3 contains 16 residues. V lost 0 bases and J lost 2, with 14 bases in between. Germline assignment: CDR1 SGDLS and CDR2 YYNGEE.

The chain recombines TRBV7-8 with TRBJ2-1; D might be TRBD1 (5 bases). The CDR3 length is 16 residues. V was clipped by 4 bases and J by 3 bases, with 16 bases between them. In germline, CDR1 is SGHVS, CDR2 FQNEAQ. The CDR3, as DNA: TGTGCCAGCAGCTCCCAACCTGACAGCCACTACAATGAGCAGTTCTTC. Translation: CASSSQPDSHYNEQFF.

The chain joins TRBV12-3 or TRBV12-4 to TRBJ1-1, with 8 bases fitting TRBD1. This CDR3 has 12 amino acids. V lost 6 bases and J lost 7; bases outside the gene matches: 4. The CDR3 sequence is CASSRTGFEAFF. CDR3 DNA sequence: TGTGCCAGCAGCAGGACAGGGTTTGAAGCTTTCTTT.

This chain joins TRBV6-6 and TRBJ2-7, with 11 bases matching TRBD1. V lost 10 bases and J lost 3; bases outside the gene matches: 8. Germline-derived CDR1 and CDR2 are MNHNY and SVGAGI (reference sequence). This CDR3 is built from 14 residues. CDR3 protein: CATSPGTGGYEQYF. DNA of the CDR3: TGTGCCACCTCACCCGGGACAGGGGGCTACGAGCAGTACTTC.

The chain is built from TRBV5-1 and TRBJ2-7; 8 nucleotides align to TRBD1. In germline, CDR1 is SGHRS, CDR2 YFSETQ. Trimming took 5 bases from V and 0 from J; bases not matched to a gene: 16. There are 18 residues in the CDR3. The chain's CDR3 is CASSFVTGEGWSSYEQYF. The CDR3 DNA sequence: TGCGCCAGCAGTTTTGTGACAGGGGAAGGTTGGAGCTCCTACGAGCAGTACTTC.